A single sample is the source of the 28 T cell receptor beta chains below, sequenced in a study of cytotoxic CD8 clonotypes in ibrutinib-treated CLL. The method was immunoSEQ multiplex PCR; TCRdb's version includes in-frame clones alone and lacks a portion of them. The table has some 130,000 clones, approximately 83% seen once. Sequenced material: PBMCs, taken after 24 months of ibrutinib treatment. The receptors come from a human donor with chronic lymphocytic leukemia.

The CDR3 nucleotides read TGTGCCAGCAGCTTAGCCGACAGGAACACCGGGGAGCTGTTTTTT. It codes for CASSLADRNTGELFF. The chain employs TRBV11-1 and TRBJ2-2; maybe TRBD1 (5 bases). The V end was cut by 0 bases, the J end by 1 base, with 6 bases between. Germline V gives CDR1 SGHAT, CDR2 FQDESV (reference sequence). The CDR3 is made up of 15 amino acids.

This clone has ten or more counts. The chain joins TRBV19 to TRBJ2-7; tentative D call: TRBD2 (6 bases). Germline loops: CDR1 LNHDA, CDR2 SQIVND (reference sequence). This CDR3 is 17 amino acids long. Trimming cost V 4 bases and J 1 base, with 20 bases left between them. The CDR3 nucleotides are TGTGCCAGTAGTAGGGGGGACGGTGGACCGTTTTCCTACGAGCAGTACTTC. Translated, it gives CASSRGDGGPFSYEQYF.

The gene calls are TRBV29-1 and TRBJ1-1, with no clear D. The V gene lost 0 bases and the J gene lost 6 bases, with 11 bases spanning the gap. In germline, CDR1 is SQVTM, CDR2 ANQGSEA. This CDR3 region has 13 residues. DNA for the CDR3: TGCAGCGTTGAAGAAAGGGCGTCCGCTGAAGCTTTCTTT. It yields the protein CSVEERASAEAFF.

The chain links TRBV11-2 to TRBJ2-7; tentative D call: TRBD2 (6 bases). The CDR3 loop spans 13 amino acids. The V gene lost 8 bases and the J gene lost 3 bases, with 14 bases spanning the gap. Per the germline V gene, CDR1 is SGHAT and CDR2 is FQNNGV. The CDR3 spells CASDLAYRYEQYF. CDR3 in DNA: TGTGCCAGCGATCTAGCGTACCGCTACGAGCAGTACTTC.

With regard to this clone: This may be a read error: a much more frequent sequence differs by one nucleotide. The chain carries TRBV11-1 and TRBJ2-1; 7 bases agree with TRBD1. The trim removed 3 bases at V and 0 bases at J, leaving 2 bases unmatched. CDR1 and CDR2 from the germline V gene are SGHAT and FQDESV (reference sequence). There are 15 residues in the CDR3. The DNA of the CDR3 is TGTGCCAGCAGCTTCGAGGGGGCCTCCTACAATGAGCAGTTCTTC. It codes for CASSFEGASYNEQFF.

The chain is built from TRBV4-1 and TRBJ2-3, with unresolved D. This CDR3 contains 14 residues. The V gene lost 4 bases and the J gene lost 6 bases, with 14 bases spanning the gap. Germline V lookup: CDR1 MGHRA, CDR2 YSYEKL. The DNA for the CDR3 is TGCGCCAGCAGCCTCCTTATCCCTATGGATACGCAGTATTTT. Protein product: CASSLLIPMDTQYF.

The CDR3 is CSVEVWDGQAYNEQFF. CDR3 coding DNA: TGCAGCGTTGAAGTGTGGGACGGGCAAGCCTACAATGAGCAGTTCTTC. V is TRBV29-1 and J is TRBJ2-1; D tentatively reads TRBD1 or TRBD2 (5 bases each). Trimming removed 1 base at V and 2 bases at J, with 15 bases between. CDR1 SQVTM and CDR2 ANQGSEA come from the germline V gene. The CDR3 consists of 16 residues.

The chain couples TRBV10-3 to TRBJ2-3; D gene uncertain. The V gene lost 4 bases and the J gene lost 2 bases, with 10 bases spanning the gap. This CDR3 spans 14 amino acids. Germline CDR1 and CDR2: ENHRY and SYGVKD. The CDR3 spells CAISGSSPTDTQYF. In nucleotides, the CDR3 is TGTGCCATCAGTGGTTCTTCCCCCACAGATACGCAGTATTTT.

The chain recombines TRBV7-9 with TRBJ2-7; D unclear. The ends were cut back, 5 bases at V and 7 bases at J, with 21 bases in the middle. There are 15 residues in the CDR3. CDR1 is SEHNR and CDR2 is FQNEAQ in the germline V gene (reference sequence). Here the CDR3 reads CASSPMLAVSFEQYF. The CDR3 nucleotides read TGTGCCAGCAGCCCTATGCTTGCAGTAAGTTTTGAGCAGTACTTC.

The rearrangement links TRBV5-4 to TRBJ1-1, with 7 positions matching TRBD1. The CDR3 runs to 16 residues. V shed 4 bases and J 5 bases; nucleotides not matched to a gene: 14. CDR1 is SGHNT and CDR2 is YYREEE in the germline V gene (reference sequence). The CDR3 loop is CASSLPTGQSGTEAFF. The CDR3 region has the DNA TGTGCCAGCAGCCTCCCGACAGGGCAAAGCGGGACTGAAGCTTTCTTT.

The J gene is TRBJ2-3, the V gene TRBV5-1; 7 nucleotides agree with TRBD2. Germline values: CDR1 SGHRS, CDR2 YFSETQ. V trimming: 2 bases; J trimming: 2 bases; junction bases outside the gene matches: 14. The CDR3 consists of 18 residues. The CDR3 region is CASSLGGRASRNTDTQYF. CDR3 coding DNA: TGCGCCAGCAGCTTAGGTGGGAGGGCCTCTCGAAACACAGATACGCAGTATTTT.

On this clone itself: One end of the junction is discordant with germline, which a read error may explain. The chain employs TRBV7-3 and TRBJ2-2, with D possibly matching TRBD1 (6 bases). The CDR3 sequence is 15 residues long. Germline CDR1 and CDR2: SGHTA and FQGTGA. The CDR3 reads CASSSTSRGTGELFF. The CDR3 nucleotides read TGTGCCAGCAGCTCGACCAGCAGGGGCACCGGGGAACTGTTTTTT.

This chain uses TRBV19 with TRBJ1-5; maybe TRBD1 (6 bases). The CDR3 loop spans 12 amino acids. V was cut by 7 bases and J by 13 bases, with 17 bases left in between. Germline-derived CDR1 and CDR2 are LNHDA and SQIVND (reference sequence). CDR3 sequence: CASTGAAESQHF. The CDR3 DNA is TGTGCCAGTACAGGGGCCGCAGAGTCACAGCATTTT. Using reference TRBV19 and TRBJ1-5 for the parts outside the CDR3, the full variable domain is DGGITQSPKYLFRKEGQNVTLSCEQNLNHDAMYWYRQDPGQGLRLIYYSQIVNDFQKGDIAEGYSVSREKKESFPLTVTSAQKNPTAFYLCASTGAAESQHFGDGTRLSIL.

This chain joins TRBV10-3 and TRBJ2-1; 11 bases align to TRBD2. Germline V gives CDR1 ENHRY, CDR2 SYGVKD. The CDR3 is made up of 12 amino acids. V dropped 9 bases and J dropped 7; count of bases not matched to a gene: 2. CDR3 nucleotide sequence: TGTGCCATAACTAGCGGGAGTAATGAGCAGTTCTTC. It encodes CAITSGSNEQFF.

This rearrangement joins TRBV7-3 to TRBJ2-3; D uncertain. The length of the CDR3 is 14 residues. Germline CDR1 reads SGHTA; CDR2 reads FQGTGA. Between the trimmed V and J ends, which lost 5 bases and 1 base, there was a span of 10 bases. DNA for the CDR3: TGTGCCAGCAGCCCAGGATGGGGCACAGATACGCAGTATTTT. Translated: CASSPGWGTDTQYF.

This chain connects TRBV28 to TRBJ2-3; TRBD2 aligns across 7 bases. The junction had 8 bases not matched to a gene; V was cut back by 6 bases and J by 2 bases. The CDR3 extends over 15 amino acids. Germline values: CDR1 MDHEN, CDR2 SYDVKM. CDR3 sequence reads: CASSPGGGSTDTQYF. CDR3 coding DNA: TGTGCCAGCAGCCCCGGGGGAGGGTCCACAGATACGCAGTATTTT. The entire variable domain, with the rest obtained from reference TRBV28 and TRBJ2-3, is as follows: DVKVTQSSRYLVKRTGEKVFLECVQDMDHENMFWYRQDPGLGLRLIYFSYDVKMKEKGDIPEGYSVSREKKERFSLILESASTNQTSMYLCASSPGGGSTDTQYFGPGTRLTVL.

The chain couples TRBV4-3 to TRBJ2-5; D tentatively reads TRBD1 or TRBD2 (5 bases each). This CDR3 has 16 residues. Per germline, CDR1 LGHNA and CDR2 YSLEER. Trimming left V 5 bases short and J 5 bases short, with 21 bases between. The CDR3 DNA follows: TGCGCCAGCAGCGAGACGCGAGGGGCCGATGGGGAGACCCAGTACTTC. Its translation is CASSETRGADGETQYF.

This clone was recorded once. The junction departs from the called germline gene at one end, perhaps through a read error. The V and J genes are TRBV18 and TRBJ2-7; 10 nucleotides agree with TRBD2. This CDR3 is built from 11 residues. Looked up from germline, CDR1 is KGHSH and CDR2 is LQKENI. CDR3 DNA sequence: TGTGCCAGCTCAGCAGGACTAGCGGCCCTCTTC. Protein: CASSAGLAALF.

The chain is built from TRBV7-3 and TRBJ2-2; D is tentatively TRBD1 or TRBD2 (5 bases each). The length of the CDR3 is 17 residues. Trimming took 2 bases from V and 6 from J, leaving 19 bases between them. Germline V gene lookup returns CDR1 SGHTA and CDR2 FQGTGA. CDR3 amino acids: CASSLSGRGPTAGELFF. The CDR3 bases are TGTGCCAGCAGCTTATCGGGCCGGGGCCCCACTGCCGGGGAGCTGTTTTTT.

The rearrangement joins TRBV19 to TRBJ1-2; TRBD1 matches 9 bases. The trim removed 5 bases at V and 7 bases at J, leaving 11 bases unmatched. CDR3 length equals 15 residues. Germline V gives CDR1 LNHDA, CDR2 SQIVND (reference sequence). CDR3 residues: CASSLPVRDRAGYTF. DNA for the CDR3: TGTGCCAGTAGTCTCCCCGTCCGGGACAGGGCTGGCTACACCTTC.

The CDR3 loop reads CASSQGNTGELFF. As DNA, the CDR3 is TGTGCCAGCTCACAGGGTAACACCGGGGAGCTGTTTTTT. This chain joins TRBV18 and TRBJ2-2; D remains unclear. Germline lookup yields CDR1 KGHSH and CDR2 LQKENI. V was clipped by 4 bases and J by 2 bases, with 5 bases between them. This CDR3 spans 13 amino acids.

J is TRBJ1-3 and V is TRBV7-5; TRBD1, the table's D call, was not compared with the DNA. TRBV7-5 is assigned pseudogene status. The CDR3 contains 14 residues. The CDR3 is CVRSFRPRGNTIYF. The CDR3 nucleotides read TGTGTCAGAAGTTTCCGACCCAGGGGAAACACCATATATTTT.

This clone was detected once. The V and J genes are TRBV18 and TRBJ2-3; tentatively, D is TRBD2 (6 bases). The CDR3 consists of 16 residues. Germline CDR1 KGHSH, CDR2 LQKENI. With 3 bases removed from V and 0 bases from J, the gap between germline ends came to 13 bases. The DNA of the CDR3 is TGTGCCAGCTCACCGGTAGCGGTTGGTAGCACAGATACGCAGTATTTT. Its protein is CASSPVAVGSTDTQYF.

This rearrangement joins TRBV2 to TRBJ2-5; D perhaps matches TRBD2 (5 bases). V was cut by 3 bases and J by 5 bases, with 7 bases left in between. Germline CDR1 reads SNHLY; CDR2 reads FYNNEI. This CDR3 contains 12 residues. This CDR3 is CASSDRRETQYF. DNA of the CDR3: TGTGCCAGCAGTGATAGGAGGGAGACCCAGTACTTC.

This clone was picked up a small number of times. V usage is TRBV6-1 and J usage is TRBJ1-5; TRBD1 matches 9 bases. CDR1 is MNHNS, CDR2 SASEGT, per germline. This CDR3 has 16 amino acids. V was clipped by 0 bases and J by 6 bases; unmatched bases: 6. The CDR3 DNA sequence: TGTGCCAGCAGTGAAGCGTACAGGGGGCGGGCTCAGCCCCAGCATTTT. Amino acids: CASSEAYRGRAQPQHF.

This chain links TRBV28 with TRBJ1-1, with D possibly TRBD1 on 6 matching bases. The germline CDR1 and CDR2 sequences are MDHEN and SYDVKM. This CDR3 is built from 15 residues. Trimming took 7 bases from V and 4 from J, leaving 19 bases between them. The CDR3 loop is CASILRRGTGTEAFF. DNA of the CDR3: TGTGCCAGCATCCTACGGAGGGGGACGGGCACTGAAGCTTTCTTT.

The gene calls are TRBV2 and TRBJ2-2; no clear D gene. Germline V CDR1 and CDR2: SNHLY, FYNNEI. Trimming removed 7 bases at V and 0 bases at J, with 12 bases between. The CDR3 contains 15 residues. CDR3 nucleotides: TGTGCCAGCAACCGTCTGGCTTCGAACACCGGGGAGCTGTTTTTT. It yields the protein CASNRLASNTGELFF.

The V gene is TRBV19, the J gene TRBJ2-2; 7 bases are shared with TRBD2. The germline gives CDR1 LNHDA, CDR2 SQIVND (reference sequence). Trimming at V came to 4 bases and at J to 0 bases, leaving 2 bases not matched to a gene. This CDR3 is 15 amino acids long. In nucleotides, the CDR3 is TGTGCCAGTAGTACGAGCGGGGCGAACACCGGGGAGCTGTTTTTT. Translation gives CASSTSGANTGELFF.